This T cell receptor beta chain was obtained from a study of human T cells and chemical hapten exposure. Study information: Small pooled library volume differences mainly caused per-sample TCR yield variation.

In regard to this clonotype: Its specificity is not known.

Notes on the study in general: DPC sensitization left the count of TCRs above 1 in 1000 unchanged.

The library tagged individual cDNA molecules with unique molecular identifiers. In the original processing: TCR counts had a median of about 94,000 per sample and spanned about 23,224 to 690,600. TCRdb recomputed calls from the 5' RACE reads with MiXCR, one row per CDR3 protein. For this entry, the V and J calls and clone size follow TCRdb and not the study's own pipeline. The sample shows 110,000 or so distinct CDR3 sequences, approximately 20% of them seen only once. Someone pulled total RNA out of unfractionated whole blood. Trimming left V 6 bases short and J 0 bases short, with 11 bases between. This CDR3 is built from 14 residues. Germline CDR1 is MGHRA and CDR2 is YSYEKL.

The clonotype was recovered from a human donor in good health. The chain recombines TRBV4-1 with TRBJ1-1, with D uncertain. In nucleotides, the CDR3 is TGCGCCAGCAGTGAGAACGTACTGAACACTGAAGCTTTCTTT. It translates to CASSENVLNTEAFF.